The rows below give T cell receptor beta chains drawn from one sample of a study of blood T cell repertoires in COVID-19. Libraries were prepared by immunoSEQ multiplex PCR; TCRdb keeps only in-frame clonotypes and omits some of them. Of some 170,000 clones listed, more than 65% are singletons. Sequences were obtained from PBMCs or T cells enriched from blood (not recorded which). All receptors come from a man aged 50-60 years who had recovered from COVID-19. The CDR3 runs from the conserved cysteine through the conserved F or W. Fields, in order: clone size, D gene, J gene, V gene, CDR3 length, CDR3 DNA, CDR3 protein. The D gene is left open where the match is weak. Size is omitted from some rows. Given values are once, few, many or a class for expanded clones.

-,TRBD1,TRBJ1-1,TRBV5-5,17,TGTGCCAGCAGCTTGGCCGGGACAGGTTCCGGGAACACTGAAGCTTTCTTT,CASSLAGTGSGNTEAFF
once,TRBD1,TRBJ1-2,TRBV4-2,16,TGTGCCAGCAGCCAGGATGGGACAGGGATGAACTATGGCTACACCTTC,CASSQDGTGMNYGYTF
-,-,TRBJ1-2,TRBV7-9,14,TGTGTAGTGCGGGCCATTGTAGCTAACTATGGCTACACCTTC,CVVRAIVANYGYTF
-,-,TRBJ1-1,TRBV4-2,14,TGTGCCAGCAGCCAAGAGGTGGCTAACACTGAAGCTTTCTTT,CASSQEVANTEAFF
-,-,TRBJ2-5,TRBV5-6,15,TGTGCCAGCAGCTTGAGAAGGCTAGGAGGTGAGACCCAGTACTTC,CASSLRRLGGETQYF
once,-,TRBJ2-5,TRBV3-1/TRBV3-2,13,TGTGCCAGCAGCCAGAACAGACAAGAGACCCAGTACTTC,CASSQNRQETQYF
once,TRBD1,TRBJ1-1,TRBV19,16,TGTGCCAGTATAAGGGGGGAACAGGGGATTTGGACTGAAGCTTTCTTT,CASIRGEQGIWTEAFF
few,-,TRBJ1-1,TRBV10-2,14,TGCGCCAGCAGAAAGACACGCGAGAACACTGAAGCTTTCTTT,CASRKTRENTEAFF
-,-,TRBJ1-3,TRBV5-5,17,TGTGCCAGCAGCTTGTTCCCCGGTGCCACCGAGGGAAACACCATATATTTT,CASSLFPGATEGNTIYF
-,-,TRBJ2-1,TRBV10-2,14,TGCGCCAGCCGCCTGGACCAGGGGTTAGGTGAGCAGTTCTTC,CASRLDQGLGEQFF
-,TRBD2,TRBJ2-3,TRBV10-1,15,TGCGCCAGCAGAGCTAGCGGGGGGGCTGGAGATACGCAGTATTTT,CASRASGGAGDTQYF
-,-,TRBJ1-6,TRBV5-4,15,TGTGCCAGCAGCCTGGAGACAGCATATAATTCACCCCTCCACTTT,CASSLETAYNSPLHF
-,TRBD2,TRBJ2-7,TRBV29-1,15,TGCAGCGTTGTCCTAGCGGGGGCTCAAATCTACGAGCAGTACTTC,CSVVLAGAQIYEQYF
-,-,TRBJ1-4,TRBV2,13,TGTGCCAGCAGTGACTTGCGGAATGAAAAACTGTTTTTT,CASSDLRNEKLFF
-,-,TRBJ1-5,TRBV6-5,14,TGTGCCAGCACCCCCCCCGGAGGGAATCAGCCCCAGCATTTT,CASTPPGGNQPQHF
-,TRBD2,TRBJ2-7,TRBV5-6,15,TGTGCCAGCAGCAGCGGCGGACTAGCGGGTAGGGAGCAGTACTTC,CASSSGGLAGREQYF
-,TRBD2,TRBJ2-5,TRBV5-6,15,TGTGCCAGCAGCTTGCCACTAGCGGGGGTGGAGACCCAGTACTTC,CASSLPLAGVETQYF
-,-,TRBJ2-3,TRBV20-1,14,TGCAGTGCTAGTCTGGGAGGCCTAACAGATACGCAGTATTTT,CSASLGGLTDTQYF
once,TRBD1,TRBJ1-2,TRBV6-2/TRBV6-3,16,TGTGCCAGCAGTCCCACCCCGGACAGGGTTGGCTATGGCTACACCTTC,CASSPTPDRVGYGYTF
few,TRBD1,TRBJ1-6,TRBV19,14,TGTGCCAGTCGCCGGGACAGGGGTGATTCACCCCTCCACTTT,CASRRDRGDSPLHF
few,TRBD1,TRBJ1-5,TRBV5-4,15,TGTGCCAGCAGCCCTGACAGGGGAGGCAATCAGCCCCAGCATTTT,CASSPDRGGNQPQHF
-,-,TRBJ2-1,TRBV6-5,15,TGTGCCAGCAGTTACTCGGCGGGGATAGACGGTGAGCAGTTCTTC,CASSYSAGIDGEQFF
-,-,TRBJ2-2,TRBV7-6,16,TGTGCCAGCAGCTTAGTGAACCCTCTTAGCCCCGGGGAGCTGTTTTTT,CASSLVNPLSPGELFF
-,-,TRBJ1-1,TRBV4-1,16,TGCGCCAGCAGCCTGGTCAGCAATGACTACAACACTGAAGCTTTCTTT,CASSLVSNDYNTEAFF
once,TRBD1,TRBJ1-5,TRBV18,15,TGTGCCAGCTCGGAAGGACAGGGGAGCAATCAGCCCCAGCATTTT,CASSEGQGSNQPQHF
-,TRBD1,TRBJ1-1,TRBV10-3,16,TGTGCCATCAGTGAGCGACAGGGGGCCGGAAGGGTTGAAGCTTTCTTT,CAISERQGAGRVEAFF
-,-,TRBJ2-2,TRBV6-5,14,TGTGCCAGCAGCAAGACAGGATCCACCGGGGAGCTGTTTTTT,CASSKTGSTGELFF
-,TRBD1,TRBJ1-2,TRBV7-9,14,TGTGCCAGCAGCTTAGTTGGGACAGACTATGGCTACACCTTC,CASSLVGTDYGYTF
once,-,TRBJ2-3,TRBV5-4,13,TGTGCCAGCAGCTTGGCCGGAGGTGATACGCAGTATTTT,CASSLAGGDTQYF
-,TRBD1,TRBJ2-2,TRBV13,17,TGTGCCAGCAGCTTCCTATGGGACAGGGAAAATAGCGGGGAGCTGTTTTTT,CASSFLWDRENSGELFF
-,TRBD1,TRBJ2-2,TRBV6-5,15,TGTGCCAGCAGTCCTGACAGGGGTATGGCCGGGGAGCTGTTTTTT,CASSPDRGMAGELFF
-,-,TRBJ1-5,TRBV6-1,13,TGTGCCAGCAGTGAAGACCGGGGGCAGCCCCAGCATTTT,CASSEDRGQPQHF
-,-,TRBJ1-2,TRBV3-1/TRBV3-2,15,TGTGCCAGCAGCCAATCAGGGGTGGATAACTATGGCTACACCTTC,CASSQSGVDNYGYTF
-,TRBD1,TRBJ2-7,TRBV10-3,14,TGTGCCATCGGAACAGGGGGCTCTCTCGCCGAGCAGTACTTC,CAIGTGGSLAEQYF
-,TRBD2,TRBJ2-1,TRBV15,15,TGTGCCACCAGCAGAGAGCGGGGGGGCCGGAATGAGCAGTTCTTC,CATSRERGGRNEQFF
-,TRBD1,TRBJ1-6,TRBV5-4,15,TGTGCCAGCAGCTCTCGACAGGGCGGCAGTTCACCCCTCCACTTT,CASSSRQGGSSPLHF
few,-,TRBJ1-4,TRBV25-1,15,TGTGCCAGCAGTGATATCGTCCAGGGTGGAGAAAAACTGTTTTTT,CASSDIVQGGEKLFF
-,-,TRBJ1-5,TRBV19,15,TGTGCCAGTAGTATCAGTCGTGATAGCAATCAGCCCCAGCATTTT,CASSISRDSNQPQHF
-,-,TRBJ1-5,TRBV5-1,13,TGCGCCAGCAGCTTGATCCCTGATCAGCCCCAGCATTTT,CASSLIPDQPQHF
-,TRBD1,TRBJ1-5,TRBV5-1,14,TGCGCCAGCAGCCGGACAGGGGGCAATCAGCCCCAGCATTTT,CASSRTGGNQPQHF
-,-,TRBJ1-5,TRBV12-5,15,TGTGCTAGTGGTTTGGGAGATTTTAGCAATCAGCCCCAGCATTTT,CASGLGDFSNQPQHF
few,TRBD1,TRBJ1-1,TRBV7-2,15,TGTGCCAGCAGCGCATCCGGGACAGCGAACACTGAAGCTTTCTTT,CASSASGTANTEAFF
-,TRBD2,TRBJ2-3,TRBV7-2,18,TGTGCCAGCAGCCTAACCGGGACTAGCGGGGGGATTGCAGATACGCAGTATTTT,CASSLTGTSGGIADTQYF
-,-,TRBJ1-6,TRBV5-4,15,TGTGCCAGCAGCCAAATCGACGGGAATAATTCACCCCTCCACTTT,CASSQIDGNNSPLHF
few,-,TRBJ1-2,TRBV9,14,TGTGCCAGCAGCGCCCTGGGAGGGAGCTATGGCTACACCTTC,CASSALGGSYGYTF
-,-,TRBJ1-3,TRBV2,14,TGTGCCAGCAGGCCATACAGGGCTGGAAACACCATATATTTT,CASRPYRAGNTIYF
-,-,TRBJ1-1,TRBV25-1,13,TGTGCCAGCTGCGGGATAGGTACCACTGAAGCTTTCTTT,CASCGIGTTEAFF
-,-,TRBJ2-3,TRBV5-1,13,TGCGCCAGCAGCCCACAAAACACAGATACGCAGTATTTT,CASSPQNTDTQYF
-,-,TRBJ1-1,TRBV7-9,14,TGTGCCAGCAGCTCAACAGGGTCCGCGGCTGAAGCTTTCTTT,CASSSTGSAAEAFF
-,-,TRBJ1-4,TRBV6-1,15,TGTGCCAGCAGTGAAGTAGCTTTATTTGGGGAAAAACTGTTTTTT,CASSEVALFGEKLFF
-,TRBD1,TRBJ2-4,TRBV5-4,16,TGTGCCAGCAGCGAAGGGACAGACCTAGCCAAAAACATTCAGTACTTC,CASSEGTDLAKNIQYF
-,-,TRBJ1-1,TRBV24-1,11,TGTGCCACTTCGGCAGGGCGTGAAGCTTTCTTT,CATSAGREAFF
few,TRBD1,TRBJ1-4,TRBV6-5,15,TGTGCCAGCAGTTCCTTAACAGGGGACAGTGAAAAACTGTTTTTT,CASSSLTGDSEKLFF